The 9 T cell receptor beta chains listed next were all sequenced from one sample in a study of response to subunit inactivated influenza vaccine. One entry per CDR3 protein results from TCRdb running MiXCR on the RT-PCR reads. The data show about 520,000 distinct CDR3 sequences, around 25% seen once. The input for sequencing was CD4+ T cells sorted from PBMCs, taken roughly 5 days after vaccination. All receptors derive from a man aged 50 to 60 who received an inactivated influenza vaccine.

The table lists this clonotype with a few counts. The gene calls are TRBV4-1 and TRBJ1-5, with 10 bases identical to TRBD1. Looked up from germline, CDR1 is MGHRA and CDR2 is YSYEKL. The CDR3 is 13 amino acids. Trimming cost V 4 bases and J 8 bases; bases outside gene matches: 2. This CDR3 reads CASSRTGGEPQHF. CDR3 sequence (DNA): TGCGCCAGCAGCCGGACAGGGGGGGAGCCCCAGCATTTT.

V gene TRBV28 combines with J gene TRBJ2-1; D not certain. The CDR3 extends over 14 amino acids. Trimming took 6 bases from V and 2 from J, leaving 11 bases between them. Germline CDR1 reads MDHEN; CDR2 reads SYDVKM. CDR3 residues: CASSSPYTYNEQFF. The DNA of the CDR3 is TGTGCCAGCAGCAGCCCCTACACCTACAATGAGCAGTTCTTC.

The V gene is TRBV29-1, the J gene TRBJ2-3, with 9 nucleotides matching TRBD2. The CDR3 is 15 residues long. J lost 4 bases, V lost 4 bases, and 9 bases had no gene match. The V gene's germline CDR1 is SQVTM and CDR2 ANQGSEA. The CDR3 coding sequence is TGCAGCGTTGGGACGACGGCGGGAGGGTCAGATACGCAGTATTTT. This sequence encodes CSVGTTAGGSDTQYF.

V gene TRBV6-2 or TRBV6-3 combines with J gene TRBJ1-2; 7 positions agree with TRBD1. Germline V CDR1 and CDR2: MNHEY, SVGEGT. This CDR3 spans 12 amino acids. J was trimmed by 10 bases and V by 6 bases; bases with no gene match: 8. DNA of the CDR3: TGTGCCAGCAGACCGGGACAGAGGGCCTACACCTTC. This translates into CASRPGQRAYTF.

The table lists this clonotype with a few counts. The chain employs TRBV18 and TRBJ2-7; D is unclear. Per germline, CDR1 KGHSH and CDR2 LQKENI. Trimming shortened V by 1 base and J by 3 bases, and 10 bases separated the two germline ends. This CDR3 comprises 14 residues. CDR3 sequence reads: CASSPLPKNYEQYF. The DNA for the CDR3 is TGTGCCAGCTCACCACTCCCCAAAAACTACGAGCAGTACTTC.

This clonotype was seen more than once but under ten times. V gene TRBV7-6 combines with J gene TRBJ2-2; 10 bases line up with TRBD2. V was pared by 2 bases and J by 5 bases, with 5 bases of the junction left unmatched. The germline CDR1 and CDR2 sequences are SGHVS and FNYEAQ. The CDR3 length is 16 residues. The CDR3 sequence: CASSLWLAGATGELFF. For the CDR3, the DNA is TGTGCCAGCAGCTTATGGCTAGCGGGAGCAACCGGGGAGCTGTTTTTT.

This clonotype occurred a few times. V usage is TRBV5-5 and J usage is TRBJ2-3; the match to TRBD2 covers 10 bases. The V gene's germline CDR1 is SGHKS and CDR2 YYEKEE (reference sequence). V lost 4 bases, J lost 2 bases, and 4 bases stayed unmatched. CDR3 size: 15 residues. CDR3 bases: TGTGCCAGCAGCCCCGGGACTAGCGACACAGATACGCAGTATTTT. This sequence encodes CASSPGTSDTDTQYF.

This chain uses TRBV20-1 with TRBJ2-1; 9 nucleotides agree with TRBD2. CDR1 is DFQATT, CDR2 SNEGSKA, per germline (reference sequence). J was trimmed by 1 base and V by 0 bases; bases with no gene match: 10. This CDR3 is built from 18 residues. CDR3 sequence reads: CSARDGLGGRASYNEQFF. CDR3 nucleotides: TGCAGTGCTAGAGATGGGTTAGGCGGGAGGGCGTCCTACAATGAGCAGTTCTTC.

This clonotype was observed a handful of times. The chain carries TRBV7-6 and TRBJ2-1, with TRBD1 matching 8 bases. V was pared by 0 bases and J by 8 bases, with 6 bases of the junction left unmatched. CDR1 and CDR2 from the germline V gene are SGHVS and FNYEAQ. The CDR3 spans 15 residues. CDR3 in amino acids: CASSLAQGARDEQFF. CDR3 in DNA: TGTGCCAGCAGCTTAGCGCAGGGGGCGCGGGATGAGCAGTTCTTC.